One sample yielded the 12 T cell receptor beta chains listed below, sequenced in a study of tumor-infiltrating lymphocytes in oesophageal squamous cell carcinoma (dated by TCRdb to 2016 to 2018). Library creation used PCR. TCRdb names Illumina HiSeq 2000 as the instrument used. TCRdb handled the public reads itself, with Q25 trimming in fastp and clone calling in MiXCR, and kept productive beta chains. Here each entry gathers all rows of one CDR3 protein and keeps the most common genes and DNA. The sample table shows some 20,000 distinct CDR3 sequences, and over 45% are seen once. The top ten clones comprise around 24% of the sample. Source material: esophageal tumor tissue. The receptors were gathered from a male donor with esophageal squamous cell carcinoma.

The chain carries TRBV6-1 and TRBJ2-3; TRBD1 matches 7 bases. The CDR3 totals 15 residues. The germline gives CDR1 MNHNS, CDR2 SASEGT. V dropped 6 bases and J dropped 0; count of bases not matched to a gene: 6. This CDR3 is CASRIQGSSTDTQYF. The CDR3 region has the DNA TGTGCCAGCAGGATACAGGGGTCTAGCACAGATACGCAGTATTTT.

Only a few counts were recorded for this clonotype. Since no conserved phenylalanine or tryptophan closes the CDR3, a read error is the likely cause. The DNA is omitted, as the CDR3 cannot be located on it reliably, and the CDR3 follows TCRdb's listing. The chain links TRBV7-9 to TRBJ2-6; no DNA check was done on the table's D call, TRBD2. The V gene's germline CDR1 is SEHNR and CDR2 FQNEAQ (reference sequence). The CDR3 comprises 18 residues, both ends counted. CDR3 protein: CVTRRASGRGGNEQFFGA.

The chain is built from TRBV7-6 and TRBJ2-5; D ambiguous. The germline gives CDR1 SGHVS, CDR2 FNYEAQ. The V end lost 5 bases, the J end lost 4 bases, and 5 bases lay between the germline ends. CDR3 length: 11 residues. The CDR3 loop reads CASSVGETQYF. DNA for the CDR3: TGTGCCAGCAGCGTTGGAGAGACCCAGTACTTC.

The rearrangement links TRBV12-3 or TRBV12-4 to TRBJ2-1; 9 bases align to TRBD1. The end of the DNA fits TRBJ2-5 better, so the J call may be wrong. This CDR3 region has 14 residues. CDR3 sequence: CASSSLGTGETQYF. CDR3 coding DNA: TGTGCCAGCAGTTCCCTGGGGACAGGGGAGACCCAGTACTTC.

The chain joins TRBV6-6 to TRBJ2-5; D is uncertain. V gave up 7 bases and J gave up 2 bases, with 8 bases separating them. CDR3 length equals 12 residues. Germline V gives CDR1 MNHNY, CDR2 SVGAGI (reference sequence). The CDR3 DNA follows: TGTGCCAGCACCCAGGCGCAAGAGACCCAGTACTTC. Translation gives CASTQAQETQYF.

A single count supports this clonotype. The chain joins TRBV7-3 to TRBJ2-7; 9 nucleotides line up with TRBD2. The V gene end was trimmed by 5 bases and the J gene end by 3 bases; junction bases not matched to a gene: 20. Germline CDR1 SGHTA, CDR2 FQGTGA. The CDR3 spans 19 residues. As DNA, the CDR3 is TGTGCCAGCAGCCGACATGCGGTAGCGGGGGCCGGTCTTCACTACGAGCAGTACTTC. Its protein product is CASSRHAVAGAGLHYEQYF.

Remarks on this clonotype: Since no conserved phenylalanine or tryptophan closes the CDR3, a read error is the likely cause. Because the CDR3's place on the DNA is in doubt, the DNA is left out and the CDR3 is given as listed by TCRdb. The CDR3 loop reads CASLRGRRGGYTFGS. V is TRBV28 and J is TRBJ2-1; the table's D call, TRBD1, has no DNA check behind it. The CDR3 spans 15 amino acids, including both terminal residues. Per the germline V gene, CDR1 is MDHEN and CDR2 is SYDVKM.

This clonotype was seen repeatedly, ten times or more. This sequence joins TRBV6-1 and TRBJ2-3; D may be TRBD1 (8 bases). This CDR3 has 17 residues. CDR1 and CDR2 (germline): MNHNS, SASEGT. Trimming took off 7 bases at V and 2 bases at J, with 22 bases between the two ends. CDR3 residues: CASILGTGGGYTDTQYF. CDR3 bases: TGTGCCAGCATCCTCGGGACAGGCGGGGGTTACACAGATACGCAGTATTTT.

This clonotype showed up many times. The CDR3 here is CASSQRPSDTQYF. The CDR3 nucleotides are TGTGCCAGCAGCCAAAGACCATCAGATACGCAGTATTTT. This chain uses TRBV7-3 with TRBJ2-3, with unresolved D. V lost 5 bases and J 4 bases, leaving 10 bases between the germline ends. CDR1 is SGHTA, CDR2 FQGTGA, per germline. This CDR3 has 13 residues. The whole variable domain, filled in from reference TRBV7-3 and TRBJ2-3, reads GAGVSQTPSNKVTEKGKYVELRCDPISGHTALYWYRQSLGQGPEFLIYFQGTGAADDSGLPNDRFFAVRPEGSVSTLKIQRTERGDSAVYLCASSQRPSDTQYFGPGTRLTVL.

On this clonotype itself: Its ends do not fully match the called genes, so a read error is possible. This chain links TRBV19 with TRBJ2-5; D is unresolved. Germline V gene data show CDR1 as LNHDA and CDR2 as SQIVND (reference sequence). The CDR3 has 13 residues. Here the CDR3 reads CASSLTPDSPLHF. In DNA form, the CDR3 reads TGTGCCAGTAGTCTGACCCCAGATTCACCCCTCCACTTC.

V and J are TRBV7-9 and TRBJ2-1; D might be TRBD1 or TRBD2, each matching 5 bases. The germline gives CDR1 SEHNR, CDR2 FQNEAQ (reference sequence). Trimming pared 1 base from V and 3 bases from J, leaving 16 bases between. The CDR3 has 17 residues. DNA for the CDR3: TGTGCCAGCAGCTTAGGAGTGTGGGGGAGTGACTACAATGAGCAGTTCTTC. It specifies CASSLGVWGSDYNEQFF.

The J gene is TRBJ2-5, the V gene TRBV7-9; 10 bases align to TRBD2. The J call may be faulty, since TRBJ2-1 better matches the DNA end. Germline lookup yields CDR1 SEHNR and CDR2 FQNEAQ (reference sequence). The CDR3 spans 16 residues. The CDR3: CASSLTGSGRGDEQFF. CDR3 coding DNA: TGTGCCAGCAGCTTAACGGGGAGCGGGAGGGGGGATGAGCAGTTCTTC.